A single sample gave rise to the 14 T cell receptor beta chains below, sequenced in a study of OX40 agonist ivuxolimab in advanced cancers. TCRdb's copy holds only in-frame clones and misses some; the assay was immunoSEQ multiplex PCR. In the table there are roughly 56,000 clones, about 83% of which are singletons. The material was CD4+ or CD8+ T cells sorted from blood, obtained in a trial of the OX40 agonist ivuxolimab. These TCRs come from an adult with an advanced solid tumor such as melanoma, head and neck, liver or kidney cancer.

The J gene is TRBJ2-7, the V gene TRBV5-1; 7 positions agree with TRBD2. With V trimmed by 0 bases and J by 5 bases, 2 bases remained unmatched. The CDR3 spans 13 residues. Per germline, CDR1 SGHRS and CDR2 YFSETQ. DNA of the CDR3: TGCGCCAGCAGCTTGGGACTAGCTAACGAGCAGTACTTC. Protein product: CASSLGLANEQYF.

CDR3 nucleotide sequence: TGCGCCAGCAGCTTTTATTCAGTGGCCTATGGCTACACCTTC. The encoded protein is CASSFYSVAYGYTF. V and J are TRBV5-1 and TRBJ1-2; D gene unclear. V dropped 2 bases and J dropped 4 bases, with 12 bases sitting between them. Germline CDR1 and CDR2: SGHRS and YFSETQ. This CDR3 is 14 amino acids long.

The chain couples TRBV7-8 to TRBJ2-5, with D possibly being TRBD2 (6 bases). Trimming cost V 4 bases and J 3 bases, with 12 bases left between them. The CDR3 has 14 residues. The germline V gene encodes CDR1 SGHVS and CDR2 FQNEAQ. The CDR3 here is CASSSGDWEETQYF. CDR3 bases: TGTGCCAGCAGCTCCGGGGACTGGGAAGAGACCCAGTACTTC.

The chain links TRBV5-4 to TRBJ2-7; possibly TRBD1 for D (5 bases). This CDR3 comprises 13 residues. Trimming left V 5 bases short and J 5 bases short, with 14 bases between. Looked up from germline, CDR1 is SGHNT and CDR2 is YYREEE (reference sequence). The CDR3 protein is CASSSAKGNEQYF. The CDR3 DNA sequence: TGTGCCAGCAGTTCGGCCAAGGGGAACGAGCAGTACTTC.

This clone was observed once. The chain recombines TRBV25-1 with TRBJ1-6; possibly TRBD1 for D (5 bases). The CDR3 has 13 residues. The germline gives CDR1 MGHDK, CDR2 SYGVNS. The ends were cut back, 2 bases at V and 10 bases at J, with 9 bases in the middle. CDR3 DNA sequence: TGTGCCAGCAGTGAACAGGGTAGCTCACCCCTCCACTTT. Amino acid sequence: CASSEQGSSPLHF. Combining the CDR3 with reference TRBV25-1 and TRBJ1-6 gives the whole variable domain EADIYQTPRYLVIGTGKKITLECSQTMGHDKMYWYQQDPGMELHLIHYSYGVNSTEKGDLSSESTVSRIRTEHFPLTLESARPSHTSQYLCASSEQGSSPLHFGNGTRLTVT.

The CDR3 nucleotides read TGTGCCAGCAGCCAAGAAGGGGGCTATGGCTACACCTTC. The encoded protein is CASSQEGGYGYTF. The rearrangement joins TRBV4-2 to TRBJ1-2; D might be TRBD1 (6 bases). CDR1 is LGHNA, CDR2 YNFKEQ, per germline. This CDR3 is built from 13 residues. Trimming removed 0 bases at V and 4 bases at J, with 6 bases between.

The CDR3 here is CATRTSGSGLDEQFF. CDR3 nucleotide sequence: TGTGCCACCCGGACTAGCGGGAGTGGTTTGGATGAGCAGTTCTTC. The chain has TRBV10-3 and TRBJ2-1, with 13 nucleotides matching TRBD2. From germline, CDR1 is ENHRY and CDR2 SYGVKD. V shed 10 bases, J shed 8 bases, and the junction held 11 bases outside the gene matches. The CDR3 runs to 15 residues.

This chain links TRBV9 with TRBJ2-2; 7 bases line up with TRBD2. Trimming at V came to 0 bases and at J to 6 bases, leaving 8 bases not matched to a gene. This CDR3 has 16 amino acids. The germline V gene encodes CDR1 SGDLS and CDR2 YYNGEE. CDR3 nucleotide sequence: TGTGCCAGCAGCGTAGTTGGGCAGGGAGGGGCCGGGGAGCTGTTTTTT. It specifies CASSVVGQGGAGELFF. The entire variable domain, with the rest obtained from reference TRBV9 and TRBJ2-2, is as follows: DSGVTQTPKHLITATGQRVTLRCSPRSGDLSVYWYQQSLDQGLQFLIQYYNGEERAKGNILERFSAQQFPDLHSELNLSSLELGDSALYFCASSVVGQGGAGELFFGEGSRLTVL.

The gene calls are TRBV6-5 and TRBJ2-7; D may be TRBD1 (5 bases). Germline V lookup: CDR1 MNHEY, CDR2 SVGAGI. The CDR3 length is 16 residues. Between the trimmed V and J ends, which lost 0 bases and 4 bases, there was a span of 16 bases. The CDR3 coding sequence is TGTGCCAGCAGTTACTCCCGCTGGACAACTGGGTACGAGCAGTACTTC. As protein: CASSYSRWTTGYEQYF.

The chain carries TRBV7-3 and TRBJ2-5, with D perhaps matching TRBD2 (5 bases). Germline CDR1 SGHTA, CDR2 FQGTGA. The CDR3 has 13 amino acids. Trimming cost V 3 bases and J 5 bases, with 10 bases left between them. The CDR3 loop is CASSFQLGETQYF. The CDR3 DNA follows: TGTGCCAGCAGCTTCCAACTAGGCGAGACCCAGTACTTC.

J is TRBJ2-6 and V is TRBV29-1; D gene unclear. V was cut by 3 bases and J by 0 bases, with 6 bases left in between. This CDR3 is built from 14 residues. The germline gives CDR1 SQVTM, CDR2 ANQGSEA. The CDR3 coding sequence is TGCAGCGTTGATTATCGCTCTGGGGCCAACGTCCTGACTTTC. It yields the protein CSVDYRSGANVLTF.

The V gene is TRBV25-1, the J gene TRBJ1-2; TRBD1 matches at 7 bases. The CDR3 has 12 amino acids. The V gene end was trimmed by 7 bases and the J gene end by 8 bases; junction bases not matched to a gene: 7. Germline loops: CDR1 MGHDK, CDR2 SYGVNS. As DNA, the CDR3 is TGTGCCAGCAAAGGGGGCACAGAGGGCTACACCTTC. It is translated as CASKGGTEGYTF.

V is TRBV19 and J is TRBJ2-2; 9 nucleotides line up with TRBD1. The CDR3 covers 16 residues. V was pared by 5 bases and J by 6 bases, with 10 bases of the junction left unmatched. Germline values: CDR1 LNHDA, CDR2 SQIVND (reference sequence). The CDR3 bases are TGTGCCAGTAGTGGAACGGGACAGGGAGGACCCGGGGAGCTGTTTTTT. It specifies CASSGTGQGGPGELFF.

The chain links TRBV7-8 to TRBJ2-2, with D unclear. Trimming stripped 7 bases from V and 3 bases from J, with 15 bases between. The CDR3 spans 15 residues. Germline V gene sequence: CDR1 SGHVS, CDR2 FQNEAQ. The CDR3 DNA reads TGTGCCAGCACCAATATAGGGCTCGACACCGGGGAGCTGTTTTTT. Translation gives CASTNIGLDTGELFF.